The rows below give T cell receptor beta chains drawn from one sample of a study of vaccination effects on CD4 cells after COVID-19. These receptors' antigens are unknown. Sequenced by immunoSEQ multiplex PCR; TCRdb stores in-frame clones only, minus some. The sample has roughly 41,000 clones; 66% are singletons. Specimen: CD4+ T cells from PBMCs cultured with HCoV-OC43 spike peptides, collected before COVID-19 vaccination. Every receptor here comes from a human donor who received a COVID-19 vaccine. The CDR3 runs from the conserved cysteine through the conserved F or W. Fields, in order: J gene, clone size, V gene, D gene, CDR3 protein, CDR3 DNA. A D gene is named only where the DNA matches it firmly. The size entry is marked missing in some rows and otherwise reads once, few, many or a size class.

TRBJ2-2	NA	TRBV5-1	TRBD1	CASSLGQGAGELFF	TGCGCCAGCAGCTTGGGACAGGGGGCCGGGGAGCTGTTTTTT
TRBJ2-7	NA	TRBV6-1	TRBD2	CASSELGWEGIPTEQYF	TGTGCCAGCAGTGAACTCGGCTGGGAGGGGATCCCTACTGAGCAGTACTTC
TRBJ2-7	NA	TRBV2	TRBD2	CASRPLAGVREQYF	TGTGCCAGCAGACCACTAGCGGGAGTTCGCGAGCAGTACTTC
TRBJ1-6	few	TRBV2	NA	CASSEERGSPLHF	TGTGCCAGCAGTGAAGAGCGGGGTTCACCCCTCCACTTT
TRBJ1-1	NA	TRBV2	NA	CASSEYRGTGTEAFF	TGTGCCAGCAGTGAATATCGAGGGACGGGCACTGAAGCTTTCTTT
TRBJ1-1	NA	TRBV5-1	TRBD1	CASRLGQGAIEAFF	TGCGCCAGCAGACTCGGACAGGGGGCTATAGAAGCTTTCTTT
TRBJ1-5	NA	TRBV10-3	NA	CAISESKGYGNQPQHF	TGTGCCATCAGTGAGTCGAAAGGGTACGGCAATCAGCCCCAGCATTTT
TRBJ2-7	NA	TRBV11-3	TRBD2	CASSLGQREGRYEQYF	TGTGCCAGCAGCTTAGGCCAGCGGGAGGGCCGATACGAGCAGTACTTC
TRBJ1-2	few	TRBV5-4	NA	CASSLGQNYGYTF	TGTGCCAGCAGCTTGGGACAGAACTATGGCTACACCTTC
TRBJ2-3	once	TRBV16	TRBD2	CASSQSGGLAGGHGTDTQYF	TGTGCCAGCAGCCAATCGGGGGGACTAGCGGGAGGGCACGGCACAGATACGCAGTATTTT
TRBJ2-7	NA	TRBV10-2	NA	CASSEVGFSLNEQYF	TGCGCCAGCAGTGAGGTCGGGTTCTCCCTAAACGAGCAGTACTTC
TRBJ1-2	NA	TRBV4-1	TRBD1	CASSQEDRGYGYTF	TGCGCCAGCAGCCAAGAGGACAGGGGCTATGGCTACACCTTC
TRBJ1-6	NA	TRBV18	NA	CATSLGQPSSYNSPLHF	TGTGCCACCTCACTTGGACAGCCGAGCTCCTATAATTCACCCCTCCACTTT
TRBJ1-3	NA	TRBV6-5	NA	CASSYGPGDSGNTIYF	TGTGCCAGCAGTTACGGCCCTGGGGACTCTGGAAACACCATATATTTT
TRBJ2-5	NA	TRBV27	NA	CASSSGYIGHEYQETQYF	TGTGCCAGCAGTTCAGGTTATATAGGGCACGAATACCAAGAGACCCAGTACTTC
TRBJ2-5	NA	TRBV10-3	TRBD2	CAISLLAGGLETQYF	TGTGCCATCAGTCTACTAGCGGGAGGGCTGGAGACCCAGTACTTC
TRBJ2-7	NA	TRBV2	TRBD2	CASSQSGLAGAEQYF	TGTGCCAGCAGTCAGTCTGGACTAGCGGGAGCCGAGCAGTACTTC
TRBJ1-1	NA	TRBV18	NA	CASSPGQFEAFF	TGTGCCAGCTCACCCGGACAGTTTGAAGCTTTCTTT
TRBJ1-4	NA	TRBV6-1	NA	CASSVNDPRGNEKLFF	TGTGCCAGCAGTGTCAACGACCCGAGGGGGAATGAAAAACTGTTTTTT
TRBJ2-3	NA	TRBV5-6	NA	CASSLSRGSTDTQYF	TGTGCCAGCAGCTTGAGCAGGGGTAGCACAGATACGCAGTATTTT
TRBJ2-7	NA	TRBV5-4	NA	CASSPPDSPYEQYF	TGTGCCAGCAGCCCTCCGGACAGTCCCTACGAGCAGTACTTC
TRBJ2-5	NA	TRBV27	TRBD1	CASSPTGGGETQYF	TGTGCCAGCAGTCCCACAGGGGGCGGGGAGACCCAGTACTTC
TRBJ1-1	NA	TRBV3-1/TRBV3-2	NA	CASSQVAGAEAFF	TGTGCCAGCAGCCAAGTCGCTGGGGCTGAAGCTTTCTTT
TRBJ2-3	NA	TRBV10-1	NA	CASSEWGGTNADTQYF	TGCGCCAGCAGTGAGTGGGGCGGGACGAACGCAGATACGCAGTATTTT
TRBJ1-2	few	TRBV18	NA	CASSPQFNEANYGYTF	TGTGCCAGCTCACCACAGTTTAATGAAGCTAACTATGGCTACACCTTC
TRBJ2-7	NA	TRBV4-1	NA	CASSQVAGTLIRVRQYF	TGCGCCAGCAGCCAAGTGGCCGGGACTCTAATAAGGGTAAGGCAGTACTTC
TRBJ1-3	few	TRBV7-7	TRBD1	CASSPTGVDGNTIYF	TGTGCCAGCAGCCCGACAGGGGTGGACGGAAACACCATATATTTT
TRBJ1-1	NA	TRBV12-5	TRBD1	CASGSWTGGGPEAFF	TGTGCTAGTGGTTCTTGGACAGGCGGCGGGCCTGAAGCTTTCTTT
TRBJ1-4	NA	TRBV6-4	NA	CASIFMGEQTESNEKLFF	TGTGCCAGCATTTTTATGGGTGAGCAAACCGAAAGTAATGAAAAACTGTTTTTT
TRBJ2-3	NA	TRBV7-2	NA	CASSRGWWKVTDTQYF	TGTGCCAGCAGCAGGGGGTGGTGGAAGGTCACAGATACGCAGTATTTT
TRBJ1-2	once	TRBV6-1	TRBD1	CASSDPHRGGNYGYTF	TGTGCCAGCAGTGACCCACACAGGGGGGGAAACTATGGCTACACCTTC
TRBJ2-3	once	TRBV5-1	TRBD2	CASSLGTRGSDTQYF	TGCGCCAGCAGCTTGGGGACTAGAGGAAGTGATACGCAGTATTTT
TRBJ2-7	NA	TRBV29-1	NA	CSVEGGAYEQYF	TGCAGCGTTGAAGGGGGTGCCTACGAGCAGTACTTC
TRBJ1-2	NA	TRBV7-6	NA	CASSLGTTSDNYGYTF	TGTGCCAGCAGCTTAGGCACAACCAGCGATAACTATGGCTACACCTTC
TRBJ2-1	NA	TRBV6-2/TRBV6-3	TRBD2	CASSQGLAGPYYNEQFF	TGTGCCAGCAGTCAAGGACTAGCGGGGCCATACTACAATGAGCAGTTCTTC
TRBJ1-1	NA	TRBV3-1/TRBV3-2	NA	CASRLGELGAEAFF	TGTGCCAGCAGGCTCGGGGAATTGGGCGCTGAAGCTTTCTTT
TRBJ1-3	NA	TRBV11-2	NA	CASSPAGNTIYF	TGTGCCAGCAGTCCAGCTGGAAACACCATATATTTT
TRBJ1-2	NA	TRBV12-3/TRBV12-4	NA	CASSLAGPYGYTF	TGTGCCAGCAGTTTAGCGGGGCCATATGGCTACACCTTC
TRBJ2-3	NA	TRBV6-5	NA	CASGRTASTDTQYF	TGTGCCAGCGGTAGAACAGCTAGCACAGATACGCAGTATTTT
TRBJ1-2	NA	TRBV4-1	TRBD1	CASSQGTGALGDGYTF	TGCGCCAGCAGCCAAGGGACAGGGGCCCTCGGGGATGGCTACACCTTC